This T cell receptor beta chain emerged from a study of T cells in Graves' hyperthyroidism and ophthalmopathy. Study-wide findings and caveats: In simple terms, a model built on 13 V-J features told ophthalmopathy apart from stable hyperthyroidism. The model forecast ophthalmopathy, anticipating it by a median around 6.5 months before onset. Most thyroid-expanded clonotypes above 0.001 were also found in blood.

TCR beta CDR3 regions were amplified from RNA transcripts. TCR CDR3 regions were first amplified by RT-PCR with HTBI primers. One entry per CDR3 protein results from TCRdb running MiXCR on the multiplex PCR reads. The data contain under 300,000 distinct CDR3 sequences, approximately 12% of them singletons. Participants, patients aged 18 to 65, had newly diagnosed hyperthyroidism with a duration under 2 months. This clonotype has a handful of counts. No antigen is known for it. The CDR3 sequence is 19 residues long. The V gene end was trimmed by 0 bases and the J gene end by 9 bases; junction bases not matched to a gene: 12. The germline gives CDR1 SGDLS, CDR2 YYNGEE.

The genes are TRBV9 and TRBJ2-1; 16 nucleotides agree with TRBD2. Input material: blood. The receptor's source is a woman under 40 with Graves' hyperthyroidism that later progressed to Graves' ophthalmopathy. Written as DNA, the CDR3 is TGTGCCAGCAGCGTAGCCCCGGGACTAGCGGGAGGGGGACTCGGTGAGCAGTTCTTC. Translating it yields CASSVAPGLAGGGLGEQFF.